Below are 19 T cell receptor beta chains sequenced from a single sample in a study of blood T cell repertoires in COVID-19. The protocol was immunoSEQ multiplex PCR, while the TCRdb copy is restricted to in-frame clones and leaves out a portion. The profile covers fewer than 300,000 clones, with about four fifths appearing a single time and roughly 1.5% taken by the ten largest. The sequenced sample was peripheral blood. These TCRs come from a human donor with COVID-19, enrolled during active disease. The donor label of this sample is uncertain.

The gene calls are TRBV28 and TRBJ1-2, with D perhaps TRBD1 (6 bases). V lost 3 bases, J lost 0 bases, and 26 bases lay in between. The CDR3 extends over 20 amino acids. CDR1 and CDR2 from the germline V gene are MDHEN and SYDVKM. CDR3 region: CASSFRISVTRGIPNYGYTF. Here the CDR3 DNA reads TGTGCCAGCAGTTTCCGCATCTCCGTGACAAGGGGGATCCCTAACTATGGCTACACCTTC.

The rearrangement links TRBV11-1 to TRBJ1-2; 7 bases are a match to TRBD1. The CDR3 runs to 15 residues. V was clipped by 5 bases and J by 5 bases; unmatched bases: 11. Germline CDR1 SGHAT, CDR2 FQDESV (reference sequence). The CDR3 loop reads CASSVGQTSVYGYTF. For the CDR3, the DNA is TGTGCCAGCAGCGTGGGACAGACCTCAGTTTATGGCTACACCTTC.

The chain employs TRBV7-2 and TRBJ2-7, with TRBD1 matching 8 bases. Germline CDR1 and CDR2: SGHTA and FQGNSA. The J segment lost 2 bases and the V segment lost 4 bases, leaving 7 bases of the junction unmatched. This CDR3 region has 15 residues. The CDR3 sequence: CASSYNRGTPYEQYF. As DNA, the CDR3 is TGTGCCAGCAGCTATAACAGGGGGACCCCCTACGAGCAGTACTTC.

This chain joins TRBV7-8 and TRBJ2-2, with 12 bases identical to TRBD1. With 5 bases clipped from V and 2 bases from J, the junction kept 15 bases outside the gene matches. From germline, CDR1 is SGHVS and CDR2 FQNEAQ. The CDR3 is 20 amino acids. The CDR3 spells CASSVRDRGPSGANTGELFF. In DNA form, the CDR3 reads TGTGCCAGCAGCGTCCGGGACAGGGGGCCTAGCGGGGCCAACACCGGGGAGCTGTTTTTT.

This clone was recorded a few times. The chain recombines TRBV27 with TRBJ1-6, with 11 nucleotides matching TRBD1. V was clipped by 4 bases and J by 7 bases; unmatched bases: 6. This CDR3 comprises 16 residues. CDR1 is MNHEY, CDR2 SMNVEV, per germline (reference sequence). CDR3 region: CASSSRDRGKNSPLHF. The CDR3 DNA reads as TGTGCCAGCAGTTCCCGGGACAGGGGGAAGAATTCACCCCTCCACTTT.

This clone was found a few times. The chain is built from TRBV4-3 and TRBJ1-5; no definite D call. Germline lookup yields CDR1 LGHNA and CDR2 YSLEER. The germline V and J ends were trimmed by 4 bases and 5 bases, with 12 bases remaining between them. This CDR3 has 14 amino acids. The DNA for the CDR3 is TGCGCCAGCAGCCTCGGACTGGAGGATCAGCCCCAGCATTTT. Protein product: CASSLGLEDQPQHF.

This clone was found a few times. V gene TRBV29-1 combines with J gene TRBJ1-3; no reliable D call. The CDR3 covers 16 residues. Per the germline V gene, CDR1 is SQVTM and CDR2 is ANQGSEA. The V end lost 4 bases, the J end lost 0 bases, and 16 bases lay between the germline ends. Here the CDR3 reads CSVGPRTGSSGNTIYF. DNA of the CDR3: TGCAGCGTTGGCCCCCGAACTGGGAGCTCTGGAAACACCATATATTTT. The full variable domain, completed using reference TRBV29-1 and TRBJ1-3, is SAVISQKPSRDICQRGTSLTIQCQVDSQVTMMFWYRQQPGQSLTLIATANQGSEATYESGFVIDKFPISRPNLTFSTLTVSNMSPEDSSIYLCSVGPRTGSSGNTIYFGEGSWLTVV.

The V and J genes are TRBV4-1 and TRBJ1-4; the D gene is possibly TRBD1 (5 bases). Trimming shortened V by 3 bases and J by 8 bases, and 22 bases separated the two germline ends. The CDR3 consists of 17 residues. From germline, CDR1 is MGHRA and CDR2 YSYEKL. CDR3 sequence: CASSQPKGPREAEKLFF. CDR3 DNA sequence: TGCGCCAGCAGCCAGCCCAAGGGGCCGCGGGAGGCGGAAAAACTGTTTTTT.

The chain carries TRBV18 and TRBJ1-3; D unclear. Germline CDR1 KGHSH, CDR2 LQKENI. Trimming pared 8 bases from V and 0 bases from J, leaving 8 bases between. The CDR3 contains 13 residues. The CDR3: CASLTGSGNTIYF. CDR3 in DNA: TGTGCCAGCCTAACTGGCTCTGGAAACACCATATATTTT.

The rearrangement links TRBV7-2 to TRBJ1-4, with 7 bases fitting TRBD1. With 5 bases clipped from V and 14 bases from J, the junction kept 11 bases outside the gene matches. The CDR3 totals 13 residues. CDR1 and CDR2 (germline): SGHTA, FQGNSA. CDR3: CASSPPGQQSLFF. The CDR3 nucleotides are TGTGCCAGCAGCCCTCCGGGACAGCAATCTCTGTTTTTT.

The sample holds one count of this clone. This chain joins TRBV30 and TRBJ2-7; the D gene is possibly TRBD2 (6 bases). The V end lost 2 bases, the J end lost 2 bases, and 16 bases lay between the germline ends. The CDR3 contains 15 residues. Germline lookup yields CDR1 GTSNPN and CDR2 SVGIG (reference sequence). The CDR3 protein is CAWSPAPGTPYEQYF. Here the CDR3 DNA reads TGTGCCTGGAGTCCAGCCCCCGGGACTCCCTACGAGCAGTACTTC.

The sample holds one count of this clone. CDR3 DNA sequence: TGTGCCAGCAGCCCGAGGGGGAGGGTCTACGAGCAGTACTTC. Its protein product is CASSPRGRVYEQYF. This chain joins TRBV14 and TRBJ2-7; D is perhaps TRBD2 (7 bases). Per germline, CDR1 SGHDN and CDR2 FVKESK. With 4 bases removed from V and 3 bases from J, the gap between germline ends came to 13 bases. This CDR3 has 14 amino acids. The whole variable domain, remainder taken from reference TRBV14 and TRBJ2-7, is EAGVTQFPSHSVIEKGQTVTLRCDPISGHDNLYWYRRVMGKEIKFLLHFVKESKQDESGMPNNRFLAERTGGTYSTLKVQPAELEDSGVYFCASSPRGRVYEQYFGPGTRLTVT.

The table lists this clone with a few counts. This chain connects TRBV9 to TRBJ2-1; D perhaps matches TRBD2 (5 bases). The length of the CDR3 is 15 residues. The germline CDR1 and CDR2 sequences are SGDLS and YYNGEE. V shed 0 bases and J shed 4 bases, with 11 bases lying between them. DNA for the CDR3: TGTGCCAGCAGCGTAGTTTCTAGCCTGTACAATGAGCAGTTCTTC. It specifies CASSVVSSLYNEQFF.

CDR3 sequence: CASSKGGQGAYEQYF. The CDR3 bases are TGCGCCAGCTCAAAAGGGGGACAGGGGGCTTACGAGCAGTACTTC. The genes are TRBV5-1 and TRBJ2-7, with TRBD1 matching 12 bases. The germline V gene encodes CDR1 SGHRS and CDR2 YFSETQ. The CDR3 is made up of 15 amino acids. J was trimmed by 4 bases and V by 7 bases; bases with no gene match: 9.

This clone was counted once. The chain links TRBV9 to TRBJ2-1, with TRBD2 identical over 7 bases. After removal of 2 bases from V and 5 bases from J, the junction contained 7 bases not matched to a gene. The germline V gene encodes CDR1 SGDLS and CDR2 YYNGEE. The CDR3 loop spans 15 amino acids. The chain's CDR3 is CASSVSGAPNNEQFF. The CDR3 bases are TGTGCCAGCAGCGTGAGCGGGGCCCCAAACAATGAGCAGTTCTTC.

The chain is built from TRBV30 and TRBJ1-4; the match to TRBD1 covers 7 bases. With 4 bases clipped from V and 5 bases from J, the junction kept 4 bases outside the gene matches. This CDR3 is built from 13 residues. CDR1 and CDR2 from the germline V gene are GTSNPN and SVGIG (reference sequence). CDR3 residues: CAWTGTENEKLFF. The CDR3 nucleotides read TGTGCCTGGACCGGGACAGAGAATGAAAAACTGTTTTTT.

The chain recombines TRBV6-1 with TRBJ1-3, with 7 bases identical to TRBD1. CDR3 size: 21 residues. The ends lost 0 bases at V and 0 bases at J; junction bases unmatched: 17. CDR1 is MNHNS and CDR2 is SASEGT in the germline V gene. The CDR3 DNA sequence: TGTGCCAGCAGTGAAGCACTACAGGGGCTACAAACCTCCCTCTCTGGAAACACCATATATTTT. Its protein is CASSEALQGLQTSLSGNTIYF.

V gene TRBV27 combines with J gene TRBJ2-7, with no clear D. V shed 1 base and J shed 7 bases, with 14 bases lying between them. The CDR3 covers 14 residues. Germline values: CDR1 MNHEY, CDR2 SMNVEV (reference sequence). The DNA for the CDR3 is TGTGCCAGCAGTTTATTTCCAGATCCTTGGGAGCAGTACTTC. Amino acids: CASSLFPDPWEQYF.

The chain links TRBV29-1 to TRBJ2-1, with 15 bases lining up with TRBD2. The CDR3 extends over 16 amino acids. Trimming at V came to 7 bases and at J to 6 bases, leaving 10 bases not matched to a gene. CDR1 and CDR2 (germline): SQVTM, ANQGSEA. The CDR3 loop is CSEGLAGGPNLNEQFF. The CDR3 region has the DNA TGCAGCGAAGGACTAGCGGGAGGGCCGAATCTCAATGAGCAGTTCTTC.